This T cell receptor (beta chain) appears in the sequencing data of a study of shared clonotypes between healthy human individuals. The method was immunoSEQ multiplex PCR; TCRdb's version includes in-frame clones alone and lacks a portion of them. The sample lists 2 million to 2.5 million clones, 85% to 95% occurring once. All participating donors were Caucasian adults from Nashville, Tennessee. Trimming removed 4 bases from V and 7 bases from J; junction bases left unmatched: 6. The CDR3 consists of 15 residues. A remark on this clone: The antigen is unknown.

Study-level results: Deeper or shallower sequencing was expected to change how clonotypes are shared among donors. Generation probabilities were higher for clonotypes shared across all four sorted-subset donors than for unshared ones.

Source material: naive CD4+ T cells from PBMCs. Stated subset: CD45RA+ positively selected. The J gene is TRBJ2-2, the V gene TRBV5-3, with TRBD2 identical over 11 bases. TRBV5-3 is treated as an ORF (open reading frame) with a function not yet certain. This clonotype was obtained from a man aged 18 to 30 in good health. Some clones in this sample may be carry-over from other donors' samples. CDR3: CARSVSGRADGELFF. CDR3 sequence (DNA): TGTGCCAGAAGCGTTAGCGGGAGGGCCGACGGGGAGCTGTTTTTT.